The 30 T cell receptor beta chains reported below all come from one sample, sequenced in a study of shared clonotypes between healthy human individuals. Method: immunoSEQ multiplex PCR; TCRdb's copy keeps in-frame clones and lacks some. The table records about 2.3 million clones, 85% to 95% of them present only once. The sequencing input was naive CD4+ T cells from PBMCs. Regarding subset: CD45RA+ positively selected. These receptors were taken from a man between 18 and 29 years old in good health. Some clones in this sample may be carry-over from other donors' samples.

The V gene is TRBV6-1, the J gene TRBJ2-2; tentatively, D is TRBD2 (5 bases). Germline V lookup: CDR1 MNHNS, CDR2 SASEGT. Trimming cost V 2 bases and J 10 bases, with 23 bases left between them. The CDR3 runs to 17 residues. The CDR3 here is CASSEPGSAPNLAELFF. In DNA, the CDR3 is TGTGCCAGCAGTGAACCGGGGAGCGCCCCAAACTTGGCGGAGCTGTTTTTT.

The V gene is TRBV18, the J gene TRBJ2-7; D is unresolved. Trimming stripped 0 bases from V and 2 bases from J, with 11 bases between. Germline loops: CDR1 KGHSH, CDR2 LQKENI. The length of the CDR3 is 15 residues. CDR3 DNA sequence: TGTGCCAGCTCACCACCGGGTCCCGCGGCCTACGAGCAGTACTTC. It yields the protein CASSPPGPAAYEQYF.

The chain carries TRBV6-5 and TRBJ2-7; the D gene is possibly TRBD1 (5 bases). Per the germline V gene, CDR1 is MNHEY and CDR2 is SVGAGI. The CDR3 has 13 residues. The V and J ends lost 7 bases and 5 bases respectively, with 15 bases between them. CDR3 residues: CASTQGHGDEQYF. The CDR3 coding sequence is TGTGCCAGCACCCAGGGTCATGGGGACGAGCAGTACTTC.

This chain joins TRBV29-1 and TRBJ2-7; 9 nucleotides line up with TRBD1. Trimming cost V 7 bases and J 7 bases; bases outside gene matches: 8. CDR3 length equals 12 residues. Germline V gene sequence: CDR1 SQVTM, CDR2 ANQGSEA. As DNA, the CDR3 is TGCAGCGGCGTGGGACAGGGTCGAGAGCAGTACTTC. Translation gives CSGVGQGREQYF.

CDR3 region: CASSLRPDWTGPRETQYF. The CDR3 DNA reads TGTGCCAGCAGCTTAAGGCCGGATTGGACAGGCCCCAGAGAGACCCAGTACTTC. The chain recombines TRBV7-9 with TRBJ2-5, with TRBD1 identical over 7 bases. CDR1 is SEHNR, CDR2 FQNEAQ, per germline (reference sequence). The CDR3 is 18 amino acids. Unmatched junction bases numbered 16, after V lost 2 bases and J lost 4 bases.

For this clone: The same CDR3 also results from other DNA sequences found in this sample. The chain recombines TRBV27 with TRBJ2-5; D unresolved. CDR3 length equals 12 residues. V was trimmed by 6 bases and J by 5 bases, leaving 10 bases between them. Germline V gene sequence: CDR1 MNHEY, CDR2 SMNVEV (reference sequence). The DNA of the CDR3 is TGTGCCAGCAGCCCTCTCGGGGAGACCCAGTACTTC. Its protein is CASSPLGETQYF.

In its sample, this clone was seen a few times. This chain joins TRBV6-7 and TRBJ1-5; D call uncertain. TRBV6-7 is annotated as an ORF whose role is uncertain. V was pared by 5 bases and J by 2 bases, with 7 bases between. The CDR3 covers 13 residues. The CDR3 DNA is TGTGCCAGCAGTCTCTCTGGCAATCAGCCCCAGCATTTT. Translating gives CASSLSGNQPQHF.

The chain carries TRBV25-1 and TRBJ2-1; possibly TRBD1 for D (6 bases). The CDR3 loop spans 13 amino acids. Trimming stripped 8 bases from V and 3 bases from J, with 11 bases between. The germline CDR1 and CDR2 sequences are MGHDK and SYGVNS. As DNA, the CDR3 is TGTGCCAGCTCGGGACAAAACTACAATGAGCAGTTCTTC. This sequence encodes CASSGQNYNEQFF. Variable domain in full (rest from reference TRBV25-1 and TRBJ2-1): EADIYQTPRYLVIGTGKKITLECSQTMGHDKMYWYQQDPGMELHLIHYSYGVNSTEKGDLSSESTVSRIRTEHFPLTLESARPSHTSQYLCASSGQNYNEQFFGPGTRLTVL.

The CDR3 loop reads CASSPSLLAGVENEQFF. DNA of the CDR3: TGTGCCAGCTCACCGAGCCTACTAGCGGGAGTAGAGAATGAGCAGTTCTTC. This chain uses TRBV18 with TRBJ2-1; TRBD2 matches at 11 bases. Germline V gene data show CDR1 as KGHSH and CDR2 as LQKENI. The V segment lost 3 bases and the J segment 7 bases; nucleotides outside the gene matches: 11. This CDR3 has 17 amino acids. Based on the CDR3 plus reference TRBV18 and TRBJ2-1, the full variable domain is NAGVMQNPRHLVRRRGQEARLRCSPMKGHSHVYWYRQLPEEGLKFMVYLQKENIIDESGMPKERFSAEFPKEGPSILRIQQVVRGDSAAYFCASSPSLLAGVENEQFFGPGTRLTVL.

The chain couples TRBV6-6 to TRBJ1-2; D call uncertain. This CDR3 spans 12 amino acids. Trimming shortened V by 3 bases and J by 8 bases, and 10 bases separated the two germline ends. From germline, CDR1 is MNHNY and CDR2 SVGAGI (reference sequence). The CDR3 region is CASSYVVEGYTF. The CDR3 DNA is TGTGCCAGCAGTTATGTGGTGGAGGGCTACACCTTC.

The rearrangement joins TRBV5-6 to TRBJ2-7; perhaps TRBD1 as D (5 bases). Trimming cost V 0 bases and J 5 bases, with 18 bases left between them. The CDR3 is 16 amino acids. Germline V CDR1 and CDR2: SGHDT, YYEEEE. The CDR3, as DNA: TGTGCCAGCAGCTTGGTCCTTATGTGGCAGGGCGACGAGCAGTACTTC. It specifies CASSLVLMWQGDEQYF.

The CDR3 DNA follows: TGTGCCAGCAGAACCGGGAGGTTAGGCGGGGAGCTGTTTTTT. This encodes CASRTGRLGGELFF. The rearrangement links TRBV6-5 to TRBJ2-2; 7 positions agree with TRBD2. Germline lookup yields CDR1 MNHEY and CDR2 SVGAGI. Trimming removed 6 bases from V and 7 bases from J; junction bases left unmatched: 8. There are 14 residues in the CDR3.

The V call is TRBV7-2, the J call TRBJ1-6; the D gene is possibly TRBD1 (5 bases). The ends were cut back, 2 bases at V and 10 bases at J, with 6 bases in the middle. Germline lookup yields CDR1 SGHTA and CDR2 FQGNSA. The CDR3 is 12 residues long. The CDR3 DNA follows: TGTGCCAGCAGCTTACAGGGCTCACCCCTCCACTTT. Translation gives CASSLQGSPLHF.

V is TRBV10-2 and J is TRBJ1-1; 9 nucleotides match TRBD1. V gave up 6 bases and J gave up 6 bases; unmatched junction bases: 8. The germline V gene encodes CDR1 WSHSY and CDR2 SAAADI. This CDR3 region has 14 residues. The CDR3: CASRAGQGIPEAFF. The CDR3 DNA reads TGCGCCAGCAGGGCCGGACAGGGGATCCCTGAAGCTTTCTTT.

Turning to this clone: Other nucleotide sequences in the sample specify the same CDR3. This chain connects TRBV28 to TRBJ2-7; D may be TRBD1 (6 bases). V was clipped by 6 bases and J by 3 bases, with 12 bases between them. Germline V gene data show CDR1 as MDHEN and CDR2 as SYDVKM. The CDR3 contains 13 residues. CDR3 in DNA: TGTGCCAGCAGAACAGGGCCCGACTACGAGCAGTACTTC. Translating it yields CASRTGPDYEQYF.

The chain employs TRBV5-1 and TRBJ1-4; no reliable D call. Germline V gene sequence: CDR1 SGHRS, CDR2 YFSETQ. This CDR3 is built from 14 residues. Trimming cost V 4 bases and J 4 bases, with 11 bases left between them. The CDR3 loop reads CASSPDGFNEKLFF. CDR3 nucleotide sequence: TGCGCCAGCAGCCCGGACGGCTTTAATGAAAAACTGTTTTTT.

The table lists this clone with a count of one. The CDR3 nucleotides read TGCGCCAGCAGCCCGGGACTAGGGGAGTACAATGAGCAGTTCTTC. Protein sequence: CASSPGLGEYNEQFF. The chain combines TRBV5-1 with TRBJ2-1; 8 bases match TRBD2. CDR1 SGHRS and CDR2 YFSETQ come from the germline V gene. V lost 4 bases to trimming and J lost 4 bases; unmatched junction nucleotides: 7. The CDR3 sequence is 15 residues long.

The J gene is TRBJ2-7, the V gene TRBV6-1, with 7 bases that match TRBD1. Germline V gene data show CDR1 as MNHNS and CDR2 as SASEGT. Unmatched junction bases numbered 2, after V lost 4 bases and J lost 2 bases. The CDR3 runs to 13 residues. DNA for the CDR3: TGTGCCAGCAGTGTGGGGACAGCCTACGAGCAGTACTTC. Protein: CASSVGTAYEQYF.

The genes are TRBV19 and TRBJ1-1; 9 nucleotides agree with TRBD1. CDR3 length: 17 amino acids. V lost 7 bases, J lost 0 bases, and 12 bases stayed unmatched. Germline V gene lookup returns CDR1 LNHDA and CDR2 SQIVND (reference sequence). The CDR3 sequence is CASKPRDRALVNTEAFF. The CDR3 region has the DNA TGTGCCAGTAAACCCCGGGACAGGGCCCTCGTGAACACTGAAGCTTTCTTT.

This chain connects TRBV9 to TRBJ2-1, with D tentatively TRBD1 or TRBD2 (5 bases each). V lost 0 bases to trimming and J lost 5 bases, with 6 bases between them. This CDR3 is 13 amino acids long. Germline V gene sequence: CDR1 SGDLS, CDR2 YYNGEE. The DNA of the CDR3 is TGTGCCAGCAGCGTAGTGGGGGACAATGAGCAGTTCTTC. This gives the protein CASSVVGDNEQFF. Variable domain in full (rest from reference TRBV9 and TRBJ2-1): DSGVTQTPKHLITATGQRVTLRCSPRSGDLSVYWYQQSLDQGLQFLIQYYNGEERAKGNILERFSAQQFPDLHSELNLSSLELGDSALYFCASSVVGDNEQFFGPGTRLTVL.

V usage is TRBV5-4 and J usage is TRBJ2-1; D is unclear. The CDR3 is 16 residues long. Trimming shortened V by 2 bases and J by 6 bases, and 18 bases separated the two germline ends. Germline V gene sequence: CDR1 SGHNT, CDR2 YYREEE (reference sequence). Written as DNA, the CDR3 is TGTGCCAGCAGCTTCGCAGGATCCCTGAGGAGCAATGAGCAGTTCTTC. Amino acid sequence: CASSFAGSLRSNEQFF.

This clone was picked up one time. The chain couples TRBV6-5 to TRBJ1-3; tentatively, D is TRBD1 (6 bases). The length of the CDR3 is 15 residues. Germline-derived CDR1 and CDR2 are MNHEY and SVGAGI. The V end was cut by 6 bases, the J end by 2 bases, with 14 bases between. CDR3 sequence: CASRKTGSPGNTIYF. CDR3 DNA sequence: TGTGCCAGCAGGAAGACAGGTTCACCTGGAAACACCATATATTTT.

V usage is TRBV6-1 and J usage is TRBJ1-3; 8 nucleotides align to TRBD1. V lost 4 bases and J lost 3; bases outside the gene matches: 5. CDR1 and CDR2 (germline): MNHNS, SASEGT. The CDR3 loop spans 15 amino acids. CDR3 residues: CASSVEQGVGNTIYF. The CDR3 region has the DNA TGTGCCAGCAGTGTAGAACAGGGGGTTGGAAACACCATATATTTT.

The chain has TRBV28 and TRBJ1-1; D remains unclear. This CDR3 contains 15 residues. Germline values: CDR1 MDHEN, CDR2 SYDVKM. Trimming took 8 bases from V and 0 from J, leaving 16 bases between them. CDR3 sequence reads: CASLKWESMNTEAFF. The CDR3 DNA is TGTGCCAGCTTGAAATGGGAGAGCATGAACACTGAAGCTTTCTTT.

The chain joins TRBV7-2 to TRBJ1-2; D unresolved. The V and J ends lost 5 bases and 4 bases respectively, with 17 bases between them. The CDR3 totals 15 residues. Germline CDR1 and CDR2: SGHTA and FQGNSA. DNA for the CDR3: TGTGCCAGCAGCCCGGACGGTCTCGGCGGCTATGGCTACACCTTC. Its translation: CASSPDGLGGYGYTF. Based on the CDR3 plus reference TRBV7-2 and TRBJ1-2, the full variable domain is GAGVSQSPSNKVTEKGKDVELRCDPISGHTALYWYRQSLGQGLEFLIYFQGNSAPDKSGLPSDRFSAERTGGSVSTLTIQRTQQEDSAVYLCASSPDGLGGYGYTFGSGTRLTVV.

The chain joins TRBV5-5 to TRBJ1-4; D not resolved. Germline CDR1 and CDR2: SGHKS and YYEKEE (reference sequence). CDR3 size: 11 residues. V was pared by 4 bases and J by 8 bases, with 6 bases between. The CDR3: CASSGLEKLFF. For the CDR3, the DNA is TGTGCCAGCAGCGGCTTGGAAAAACTGTTTTTT.

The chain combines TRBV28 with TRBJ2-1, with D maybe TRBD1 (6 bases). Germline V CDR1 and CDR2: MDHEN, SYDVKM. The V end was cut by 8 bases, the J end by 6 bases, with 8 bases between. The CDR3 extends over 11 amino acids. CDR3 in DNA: TGTGCCAGCGGGACACCCAATGAGCAGTTCTTC. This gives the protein CASGTPNEQFF.

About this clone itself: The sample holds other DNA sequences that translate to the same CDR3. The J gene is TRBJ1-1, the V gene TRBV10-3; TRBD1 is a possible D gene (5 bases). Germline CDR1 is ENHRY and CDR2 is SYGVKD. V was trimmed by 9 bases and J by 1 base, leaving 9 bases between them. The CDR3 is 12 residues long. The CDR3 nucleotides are TGTGCCATTGGGACGGGGAACACTGAAGCTTTCTTT. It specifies CAIGTGNTEAFF.

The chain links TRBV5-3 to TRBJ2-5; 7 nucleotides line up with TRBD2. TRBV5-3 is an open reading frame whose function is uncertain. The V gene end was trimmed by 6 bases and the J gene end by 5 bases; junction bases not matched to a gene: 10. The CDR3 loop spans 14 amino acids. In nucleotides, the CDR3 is TGTGCCAGAAACCACGGGGGGAGGGTCGAGACCCAGTACTTC. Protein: CARNHGGRVETQYF.

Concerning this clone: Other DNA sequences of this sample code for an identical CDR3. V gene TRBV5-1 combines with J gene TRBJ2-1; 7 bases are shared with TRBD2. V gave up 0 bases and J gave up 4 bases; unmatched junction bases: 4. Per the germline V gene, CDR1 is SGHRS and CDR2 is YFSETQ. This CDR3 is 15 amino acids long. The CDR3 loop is CASSLGLAGYNEQFF. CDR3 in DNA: TGCGCCAGCAGCTTGGGACTAGCTGGTTACAATGAGCAGTTCTTC. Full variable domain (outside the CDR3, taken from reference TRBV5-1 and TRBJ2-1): KAGVTQTPRYLIKTRGQQVTLSCSPISGHRSVSWYQQTPGQGLQFLFEYFSETQRNKGNFPGRFSGRQFSNSRSEMNVSTLELGDSALYLCASSLGLAGYNEQFFGPGTRLTVL.